Given below is one TCR beta chain in context. The antigen this receptor binds is unknown. No per-base quality is available; no much larger clone lies one base away. The CDR3 regions of human TCRbeta chains were subjected to immunosequencing. For the original study's pipeline: Repertoire TCRs were checked for matches against a reference library of SARS-CoV-2-specific TCRs that had been generated using the MIRA antigen-specificity platform. Breadth meant the fraction of unique TCRs that were SARS-CoV-2-associated, whereas depth meant the fraction of total T cells that were SARS-CoV-2-associated. Each spike-specific TCR was assigned to its reactive spike region and to a CD4 or CD8 class using the MIRA data. Log10-transformed breadth and depth values were compared by one-way ANOVA with Sidak's multiple comparisons tests. The table was pulled from immuneACCESS by TCRdb, which kept in-frame rearrangements only. Such tables lose some clones; where checked, under half of the loss comes from unresolved V genes, and the rest has no known cause. V, J and clone size are those of that table, while D and trimming were read from the DNA. This sample comprises roughly 77,000 clones, 90% of them detected only once. Clones ranked in the top ten supply 3.3% of the sample.

The sample's time point label, decoded: about 28 days (+/-7) after the second vaccine dose. AZD1222 recipients whose second dose came at about 4 weeks and those whose second dose came at about 12 weeks were combined into one group, since spike-specific TCR depth and breadth did not differ between the two schedules. Samples from vaccinated people were obtained from the UK trials COV001 and COV002, which included a single-blind randomized controlled phase 2/3 trial of AZD1222 (ChAdOx1 nCoV-19) in healthy adults. For TCRbeta chain sequencing, PBMC samples from trial participants were taken at day 0 and at day 28 after the second dose. This specimen belongs to a study of T cell responses to AZD1222 COVID-19 vaccine (dated by TCRdb to the early 2020s). A note on the overall study: TCR sequencing covered roughly 230 trial participants: 200 to 220 given two doses of AZD1222 and about 26 given two doses of MenACWY control vaccine. Enrollment into the trials was organized by age into subgroups of 18-55, 56-69 and 70-plus years, and those subgroups contained around 150, 28 and 57 TCR-sequenced participants, respectively.

Including cysteine and phenylalanine, the CDR3 has 12 amino acids. CDR3 DNA only is kept here, 36 bases in frame from base 1. CDR1 and CDR2 are read off the germline V gene as SGHDT and YYEEEE. The germline ends are 5 bases apart after V is trimmed by 2 bases and J by 4 bases. Here is what the overall study found, with its caveats: The 56-69-year group was small, and its depth increase did not reach significance, likely because of low power. Vaccine-associated CD4 TCRs spanned the whole spike protein, with dominant responses in regions 160-218 and 743-854. After two AZD1222 doses, spike-specific TCR breadth and depth were significantly higher than at day 0 and than in MenACWY recipients. Because no day 14 peak-response samples were available, the repertoires could be characterized only after the peak T cell response. Reportedly, close to half of the unique spike-specific TCRs recognized epitopes lying outside the regions that are mutated in the B.1.351 and B.1.1.7 variants. Participants were mostly white British, with more females than males. The authors suggested clonal diversity may have been underestimated. Conclusions about previously exposed vaccinees are limited, since just 5 to 7 AZD1222 recipients were seropositive for SARS-CoV-2 at baseline.

The sample was peripheral blood, taken 28 days after the second AZD1222 dose. The clonotype was recovered from an adult who received the AZD1222 COVID-19 vaccine. The sequence is built from TRBV5-6 and TRBJ2-3, with no reliable assignment of the D segment. The nucleotide sequence reads TGTGCCAGCAGCTTAGGAGCAGATACGCAGTATTTT. It encodes CASSLGADTQYF.